The following is a TCR beta chain sequence with its context. This entry belongs to a study of T cells in localized non-small cell lung cancer. Sequencing used immunoSEQ multiplex PCR; TCRdb keeps in-frame clones, though not all of them. The table has 20,000 to 25,000 clones, 70% to 90% seen once; the top ten hold approximately 24%. Germline values: CDR1 LNHDA, CDR2 SQIVND (reference sequence). CDR3 length: 14 residues. The germline V and J ends were trimmed by 8 bases and 4 bases, with 14 bases remaining between them. This TCR was recovered from a man between 35 and 75 years old with stage II squamous cell lung carcinoma. The specimen comprised PBMCs, sampled before any cancer treatment. The V and J genes are TRBV19 and TRBJ2-2, with a possible D match to TRBD1 (6 bases). The CDR3 nucleotides read TGTGCCAGTCTTGGGTGGGGGCCCACCGGGGAGCTGTTTTTT. Translated: CASLGWGPTGELFF.